These T cell receptor beta chains were read from a single sample in a study of T cells after yellow fever vaccination. TCRdb re-analysed the 5' RACE reads in MiXCR, keeping a single row per CDR3 protein. Of approximately 600,000 distinct CDR3 sequences listed, over 9% are singletons. The sample in question was PBMCs, obtained on the day of the yellow fever booster vaccination. The origin of the receptors is a man aged 25 to 40 who received the YFV17D yellow fever vaccine. CDR3s include the opening cysteine and the closing phenylalanine or tryptophan. D genes are given only for firm matches. The size field is filled for only some rows; it gives once, few, many or a size class.

cdr3_nt cdr3_aa v_call d_call j_call clone_size
TGTGCCAGCAGCTCACAGGGGGCGCTGGGCACTGAAGCTTTCTTT CASSSQGALGTEAFF TRBV7-3 TRBD1 TRBJ1-1 many
TGCGCCAGCAGCTTCCTTACGGGAGCTGTCACCGGGGAGCTGTTTTTT CASSFLTGAVTGELFF TRBV5-1 . TRBJ2-2 .
TGTGCCAGCAACCCCCACAGGGTACCCAATGAGCAGTTCTTC CASNPHRVPNEQFF TRBV11-2 . TRBJ2-1 .
TGTGCCAGCTTACCTTGGGGAGGGGGGTCACCCCTCCACTTT CASLPWGGGSPLHF TRBV7-8 . TRBJ1-6 .
TGTGCCACCGCTGGGGGTGCGACCCAGTACTTC CATAGGATQYF TRBV24-1 . TRBJ2-5 .
TGTGCTAGTTCTTCAGGGGGGGCAGCTGGAAACACCATATATTTT CASSSGGAAGNTIYF TRBV12-5 TRBD1 TRBJ1-3 .
TGTGCCAGCACCTCGGGGACAGGGTTGACCACAGATACGCAGTATTTT CASTSGTGLTTDTQYF TRBV7-9 TRBD1 TRBJ2-3 .
TGTGCCAGCAGCTCGGGGTTGTGGGAAAAAGAGACCCAGTACTTC CASSSGLWEKETQYF TRBV7-2 . TRBJ2-5 .
TGCAGTGCCAACGGACAGGGCGAGGCGGATACGCAGTATTTT CSANGQGEADTQYF TRBV20-1 TRBD1 TRBJ2-3 many
TGTGCCAGCAGCTTTAGCGGCCTCAGCTCCTACGAGCAGTACTTC CASSFSGLSSYEQYF TRBV5-8 . TRBJ2-7 few
TGCGCCAGCAGTATAGACGGGGGGTCCCAGTACTTC CASSIDGGSQYF TRBV23-1 TRBD2 TRBJ2-5 .
TGTGCCAGCAGTTCAGGACTAGTTGGCACAGATACGCAGTATTTT CASSSGLVGTDTQYF TRBV6-5 TRBD2 TRBJ2-3 .
TGTGCCAGCAGTTCCGAATACCGGGGACAGTTGTATAGCAATCAGCCCCAGCATTTT CASSSEYRGQLYSNQPQHF TRBV6-2/TRBV6-3 TRBD1 TRBJ1-5 .
TGTGCCAGCAGCCTCCGGGGACCCGAAAGCATTCAGTACTTC CASSLRGPESIQYF TRBV7-2 . TRBJ2-4 .
TGTGCCAGTAGTAAAACCCCTAAAACGGGAGGGCCAGGGACCGGGGAGCTGTTTTTT CASSKTPKTGGPGTGELFF TRBV19 TRBD2 TRBJ2-2 few
TGTGCCAGCAGTTCTCGACAGGGGAAATCCCACGAGCAGTACTTC CASSSRQGKSHEQYF TRBV7-2 TRBD1 TRBJ2-7 .
TGCGCCAGCAGCTTGTCATCGCGGGTATCCTACAATGAGCAGTTCTTC CASSLSSRVSYNEQFF TRBV5-1 . TRBJ2-1 .
TGTGCCAGCAGTGAGTTTGGAGCTGGGTTTGAAGCTTTCTTT CASSEFGAGFEAFF TRBV2 . TRBJ1-1 .
TGTGCCAGCAGACCAGACAGGGCCCAGCTAAACTATGGCTACACCTTC CASRPDRAQLNYGYTF TRBV6-2/TRBV6-3 TRBD1 TRBJ1-2 few
TGTGCCAGCAGCCAAGATCCCAGTCCGGGGGGCTACACCTTC CASSQDPSPGGYTF TRBV14 . TRBJ1-2 .
TGTGCCTGTCGACAGGGATGGCACTTCTTC CACRQGWHFF TRBV30 TRBD1 TRBJ2-1 few
TGCGCCAGCAGCGCCGGGACTATTCAAGAGACCCAGTACTTC CASSAGTIQETQYF TRBV5-1 TRBD2 TRBJ2-5 few
TGTGCCAGCAGACCCGAGGGGGGAACGATCCAAGAGACCCAGTACTTC CASRPEGGTIQETQYF TRBV7-9 . TRBJ2-5 few
TGTGCCAGCAGCTCCGGCGGTACGCAGTATTTT CASSSGGTQYF TRBV7-2 . TRBJ2-3 many
TGCGCCAGCAGACAGGGAGGGTTCTACGAGCAGTACTTC CASRQGGFYEQYF TRBV5-1 . TRBJ2-7 .
TGTGCCAGCAGTTACTCCCCAGGGCGGTCCGAGCAGTACTTC CASSYSPGRSEQYF TRBV6-2/TRBV6-3 . TRBJ2-7 .
TGTGCCAGCAGCGTAGGGACAGGGGGCGAAGAGACCCAGTACTTC CASSVGTGGEETQYF TRBV9 TRBD1 TRBJ2-5 few
TGTGCCAGCACCCGGACAGTAGAAGGCGGGAACACTGAAGCTTTCTTT CASTRTVEGGNTEAFF TRBV11-2 . TRBJ1-1 many
TGTGCCAGCAGTTACCTAGTGTCCTACGAGCAGTACTTC CASSYLVSYEQYF TRBV6-6 . TRBJ2-7 few
TGCGCCAGCAGGATGGCGGGAGTCTACGAGCAGTACTTC CASRMAGVYEQYF TRBV5-1 TRBD2 TRBJ2-7 .
TGTGCCAGCAGTACAGGGTTGGGCTACGAGCAGTACTTC CASSTGLGYEQYF TRBV9 . TRBJ2-7 few
TGCAGCTGGACAGGGGACTATGGCTACACCTTC CSWTGDYGYTF TRBV20-1 TRBD1 TRBJ1-2 .
TGCGCCAGCAGCTTAGGACAATTTGCGGAGACCCAGTACTTC CASSLGQFAETQYF TRBV5-1 . TRBJ2-5 .
TGCGCCAGCAGTCAATCGGCGGGACAGGGCTCAGATACGCAGTATTTT CASSQSAGQGSDTQYF TRBV23-1 TRBD1 TRBJ2-3 .
TGTGCCAGCAGCCAAACCGGAGATACGCAGTATTTT CASSQTGDTQYF TRBV3-1 . TRBJ2-3 many
TGTGCCAGCAGCTTGGACGCGACTACCAACGAGCAGTACTTC CASSLDATTNEQYF TRBV5-5 . TRBJ2-7 few
TGTGCCAGCAGACAGGCAGGGGCCGGGGAGCTGTTTTTT CASRQAGAGELFF TRBV25-1 . TRBJ2-2 few
TGTGCCAGCAGCTTGGATACGAACACTGAAGCTTTCTTT CASSLDTNTEAFF TRBV5-4 . TRBJ1-1 many
TGTGCCACCAGCAGAGATTCCTACGAGCAGTACTTC CATSRDSYEQYF TRBV15 . TRBJ2-7 few
TGTGCCAGCAGCCACCAAGGACTAGCCGGCACCGGGGAGCTGTTTTTT CASSHQGLAGTGELFF TRBV3-1 TRBD2 TRBJ2-2 many
TGTGCCAGCAGCCCCGGACTGGACGAGTTCTTC CASSPGLDEFF TRBV7-9 . TRBJ2-1 many
TGCGCCAGCAGCTTGGGGACTAGTCCGGTCTCCTACGAGCAGTACTTC CASSLGTSPVSYEQYF TRBV5-1 TRBD2 TRBJ2-7 few
TGTGCCAGCAGCCCCCGCGAGCGGGCTACCTACGAGCAGTACTTC CASSPRERATYEQYF TRBV7-2 . TRBJ2-7 few
TGCGCCAGCAGCTTGGGGGGCGACACTGAAGCTTTCTTT CASSLGGDTEAFF TRBV5-1 . TRBJ1-1 many
TGCAGCGCGGGACAGTACTACGAGCAGTACTTC CSAGQYYEQYF TRBV29-1 TRBD1 TRBJ2-7 few
TGTGCCAGCAGTCCGCAAACAGGGAACTATGGCTACACCTTC CASSPQTGNYGYTF TRBV6-2/TRBV6-3 . TRBJ1-2 few
TGTGCCAGCAGTTCCTTTCCGGTAAATACGCAGTATTTT CASSSFPVNTQYF TRBV6-6 . TRBJ2-3 few
TGTGCCAGCAGTGATGTGGGAGGCGGAAACACCATATATTTT CASSDVGGGNTIYF TRBV25-1 . TRBJ1-3 .
TGCAGTGCTAGATCAAGGACGGGGTATGGCTACACCTTC CSARSRTGYGYTF TRBV20-1 . TRBJ1-2 few
TGTGCCAGCAGTTTATTGGTGAGCCTGGGGGAGACCCAGTACTTC CASSLLVSLGETQYF TRBV28 . TRBJ2-5 few
TGCAGTGCTAGAGATTCGGGGCGGGGCAACTATGGCTACACCTTC CSARDSGRGNYGYTF TRBV20-1 . TRBJ1-2 few
TGTGCCAGCTATGGACAGGTCACAGATACGCAGTATTTT CASYGQVTDTQYF TRBV7-2 TRBD1 TRBJ2-3 .
TGTGCCAGCAGCCAAGGTACGGCGGGAGTCCGGGAGACCCAGTACTTC CASSQGTAGVRETQYF TRBV3-1 TRBD2 TRBJ2-5 few
TGTGCCAGCAGCTTAGGAGCGGGAGGGCCGGTGGGCGAGCAGTACTTC CASSLGAGGPVGEQYF TRBV7-2 TRBD2 TRBJ2-7 .
TGCGCCAGCAGCTCCCTACATGGTTCCGGTACAGAGACCCAGTACTTC CASSSLHGSGTETQYF TRBV5-1 . TRBJ2-5 many